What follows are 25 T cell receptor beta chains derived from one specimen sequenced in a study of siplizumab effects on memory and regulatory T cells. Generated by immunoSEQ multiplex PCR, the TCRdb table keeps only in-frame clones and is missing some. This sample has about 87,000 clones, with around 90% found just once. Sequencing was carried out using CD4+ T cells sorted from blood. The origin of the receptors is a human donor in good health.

The CDR3 region is CASSFTSGEKLFF. The CDR3 DNA reads as TGTGCCAGCAGCTTTACGTCAGGTGAAAAACTGTTTTTT. This chain joins TRBV7-2 and TRBJ1-4; D unresolved. Germline V gene data show CDR1 as SGHTA and CDR2 as FQGNSA. V gave up 3 bases and J gave up 7 bases, with 9 bases separating them. The CDR3 contains 13 residues.

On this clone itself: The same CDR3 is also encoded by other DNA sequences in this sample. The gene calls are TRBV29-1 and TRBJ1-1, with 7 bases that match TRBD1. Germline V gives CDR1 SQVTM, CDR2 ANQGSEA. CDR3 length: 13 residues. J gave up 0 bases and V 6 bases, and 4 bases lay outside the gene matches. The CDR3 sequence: CSVWGQMNTEAFF. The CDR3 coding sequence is TGCAGCGTCTGGGGACAGATGAACACTGAAGCTTTCTTT.

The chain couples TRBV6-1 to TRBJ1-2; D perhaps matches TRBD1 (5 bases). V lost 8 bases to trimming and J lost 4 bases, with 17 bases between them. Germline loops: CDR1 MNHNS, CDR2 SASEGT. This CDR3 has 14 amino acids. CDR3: CASRPPGRVYGYTF. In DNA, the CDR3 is TGTGCCAGCCGCCCTCCGGGACGGGTCTATGGCTACACCTTC.

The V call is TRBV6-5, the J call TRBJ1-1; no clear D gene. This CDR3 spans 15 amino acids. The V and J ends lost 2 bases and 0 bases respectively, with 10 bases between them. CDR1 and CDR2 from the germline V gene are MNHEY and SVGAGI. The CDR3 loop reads CASSYTTEMNTEAFF. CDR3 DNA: TGTGCCAGCAGTTACACCACAGAAATGAACACTGAAGCTTTCTTT.

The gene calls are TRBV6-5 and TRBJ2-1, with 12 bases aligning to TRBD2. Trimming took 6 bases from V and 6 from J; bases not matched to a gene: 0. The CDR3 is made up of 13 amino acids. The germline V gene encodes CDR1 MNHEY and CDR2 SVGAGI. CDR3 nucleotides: TGTGCCAGCAGGGGACTAGCGGGCAATGAGCAGTTCTTC. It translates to CASRGLAGNEQFF.

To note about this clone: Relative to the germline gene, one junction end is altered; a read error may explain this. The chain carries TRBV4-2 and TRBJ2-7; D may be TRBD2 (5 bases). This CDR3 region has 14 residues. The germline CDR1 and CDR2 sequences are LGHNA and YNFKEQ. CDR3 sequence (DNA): TGTGCCAGCAGCCCTCGGGGTAGCTCCTTCGAGCAGTACTTC. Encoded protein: CASSPRGSSFEQYF.

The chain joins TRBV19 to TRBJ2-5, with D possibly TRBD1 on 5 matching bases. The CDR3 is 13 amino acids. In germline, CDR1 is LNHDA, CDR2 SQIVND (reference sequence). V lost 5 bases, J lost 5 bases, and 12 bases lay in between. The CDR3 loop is CASSARVGETQYF. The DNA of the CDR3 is TGTGCCAGTAGTGCCAGGGTCGGGGAGACCCAGTACTTC.

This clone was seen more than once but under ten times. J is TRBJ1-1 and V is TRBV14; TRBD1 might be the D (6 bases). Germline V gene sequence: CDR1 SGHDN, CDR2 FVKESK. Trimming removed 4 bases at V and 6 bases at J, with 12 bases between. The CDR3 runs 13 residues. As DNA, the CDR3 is TGTGCCAGCAGCCTACAGGGTCGTGCTGAAGCTTTCTTT. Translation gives CASSLQGRAEAFF.

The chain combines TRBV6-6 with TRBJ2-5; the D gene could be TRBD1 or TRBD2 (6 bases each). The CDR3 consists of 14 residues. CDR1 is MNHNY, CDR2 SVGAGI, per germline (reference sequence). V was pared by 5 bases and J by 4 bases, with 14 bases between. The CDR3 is CASSAGDGRETQYF. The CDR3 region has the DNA TGTGCCAGCAGTGCAGGGGACGGGAGAGAGACCCAGTACTTC.

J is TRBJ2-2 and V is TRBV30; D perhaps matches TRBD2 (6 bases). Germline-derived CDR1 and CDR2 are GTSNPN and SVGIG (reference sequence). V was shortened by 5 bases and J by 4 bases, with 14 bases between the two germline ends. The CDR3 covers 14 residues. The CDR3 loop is CAWWDSSLTGELFF. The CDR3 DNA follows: TGTGCCTGGTGGGACTCCTCCCTCACCGGGGAGCTGTTTTTT.

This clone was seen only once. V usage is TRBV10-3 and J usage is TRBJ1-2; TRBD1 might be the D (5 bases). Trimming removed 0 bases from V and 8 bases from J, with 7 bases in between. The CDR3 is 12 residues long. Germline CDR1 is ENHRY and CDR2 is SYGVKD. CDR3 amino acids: CAISESGLGYTF. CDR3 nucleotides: TGTGCCATCAGTGAGTCGGGACTCGGCTACACCTTC.

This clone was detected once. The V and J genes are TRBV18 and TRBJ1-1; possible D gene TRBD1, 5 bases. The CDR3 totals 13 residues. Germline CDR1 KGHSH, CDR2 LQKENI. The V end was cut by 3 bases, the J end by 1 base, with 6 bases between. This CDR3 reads CASSPGQNTEAFF. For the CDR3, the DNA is TGTGCCAGCTCACCCGGACAGAACACTGAAGCTTTCTTT.

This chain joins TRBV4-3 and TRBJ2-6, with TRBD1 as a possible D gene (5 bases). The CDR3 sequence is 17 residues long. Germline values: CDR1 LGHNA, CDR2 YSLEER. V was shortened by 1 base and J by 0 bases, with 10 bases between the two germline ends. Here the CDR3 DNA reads TGCGCCAGCAGCCAAGGAGACAGTCTCTCTGGGGCCAACGTCCTGACTTTC. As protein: CASSQGDSLSGANVLTF.

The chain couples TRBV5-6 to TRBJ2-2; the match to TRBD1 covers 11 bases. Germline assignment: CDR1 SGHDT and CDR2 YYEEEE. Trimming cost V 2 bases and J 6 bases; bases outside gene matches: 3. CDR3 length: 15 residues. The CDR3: CASSFGTGGPGELFF. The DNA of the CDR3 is TGTGCCAGCAGCTTTGGGACAGGGGGGCCCGGGGAGCTGTTTTTT.

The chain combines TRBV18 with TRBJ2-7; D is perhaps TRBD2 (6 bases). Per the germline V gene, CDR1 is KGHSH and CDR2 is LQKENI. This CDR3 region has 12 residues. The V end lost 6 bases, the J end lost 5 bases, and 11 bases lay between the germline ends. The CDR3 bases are TGTGCCAGCTCCTTTACGGGAGACGAGCAGTACTTC. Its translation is CASSFTGDEQYF. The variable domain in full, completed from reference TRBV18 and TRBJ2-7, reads NAGVMQNPRHLVRRRGQEARLRCSPMKGHSHVYWYRQLPEEGLKFMVYLQKENIIDESGMPKERFSAEFPKEGPSILRIQQVVRGDSAAYFCASSFTGDEQYFGPGTRLTVT.

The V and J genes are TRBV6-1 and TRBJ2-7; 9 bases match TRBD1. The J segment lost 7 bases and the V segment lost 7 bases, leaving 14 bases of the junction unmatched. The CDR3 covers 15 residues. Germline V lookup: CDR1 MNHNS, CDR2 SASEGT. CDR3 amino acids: CASKLLSGTGPEQYF. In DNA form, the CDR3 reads TGTGCCAGCAAGCTCCTATCCGGGACAGGGCCAGAGCAGTACTTC.

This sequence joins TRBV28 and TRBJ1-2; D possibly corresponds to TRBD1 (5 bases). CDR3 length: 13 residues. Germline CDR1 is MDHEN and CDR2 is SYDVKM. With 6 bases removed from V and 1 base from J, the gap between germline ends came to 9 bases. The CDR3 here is CASRLQGNYGYTF. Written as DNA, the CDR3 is TGTGCCAGCAGACTCCAGGGTAACTATGGCTACACCTTC.

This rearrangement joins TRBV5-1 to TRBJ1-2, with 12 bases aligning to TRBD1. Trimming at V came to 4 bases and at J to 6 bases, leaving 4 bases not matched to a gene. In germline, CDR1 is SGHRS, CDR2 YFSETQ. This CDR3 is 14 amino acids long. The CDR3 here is CASSMGQGADGYTF. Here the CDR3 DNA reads TGCGCCAGCAGCATGGGACAGGGGGCGGATGGCTACACCTTC.

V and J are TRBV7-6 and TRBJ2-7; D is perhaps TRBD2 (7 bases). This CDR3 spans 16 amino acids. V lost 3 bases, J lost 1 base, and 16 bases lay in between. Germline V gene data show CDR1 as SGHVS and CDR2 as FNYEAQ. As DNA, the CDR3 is TGTGCCAGCAGCTTCGGTCGGGGGGCGAGATCCTACGAGCAGTACTTC. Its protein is CASSFGRGARSYEQYF.

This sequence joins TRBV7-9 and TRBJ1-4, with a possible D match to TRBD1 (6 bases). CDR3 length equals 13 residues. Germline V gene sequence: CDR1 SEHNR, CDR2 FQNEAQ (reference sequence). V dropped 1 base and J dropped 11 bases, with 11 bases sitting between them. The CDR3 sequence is CASSLEGQGKLFF. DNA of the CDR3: TGTGCCAGCAGCTTAGAGGGCCAGGGGAAACTGTTTTTT.

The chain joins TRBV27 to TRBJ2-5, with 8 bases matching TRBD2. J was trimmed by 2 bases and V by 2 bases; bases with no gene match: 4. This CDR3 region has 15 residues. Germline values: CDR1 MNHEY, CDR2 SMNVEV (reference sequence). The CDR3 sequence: CASSLAGGRQETQYF. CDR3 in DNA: TGTGCCAGCAGTTTAGCGGGGGGTCGGCAAGAGACCCAGTACTTC.

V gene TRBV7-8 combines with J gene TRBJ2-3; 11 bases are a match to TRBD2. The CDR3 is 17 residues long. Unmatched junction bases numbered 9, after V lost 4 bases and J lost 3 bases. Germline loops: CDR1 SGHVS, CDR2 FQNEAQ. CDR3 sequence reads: CASSSESSGRRTDTQYF. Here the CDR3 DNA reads TGTGCCAGCAGCTCAGAATCTAGCGGGAGGAGGACAGATACGCAGTATTTT.

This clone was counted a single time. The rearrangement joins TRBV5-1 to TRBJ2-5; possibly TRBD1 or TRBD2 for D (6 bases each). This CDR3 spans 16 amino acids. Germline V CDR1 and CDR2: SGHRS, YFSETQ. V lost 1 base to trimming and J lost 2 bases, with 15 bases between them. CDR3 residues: CASSLLGGTLQETQYF. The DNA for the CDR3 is TGCGCCAGCAGCTTGTTGGGGGGCACCCTACAAGAGACCCAGTACTTC.

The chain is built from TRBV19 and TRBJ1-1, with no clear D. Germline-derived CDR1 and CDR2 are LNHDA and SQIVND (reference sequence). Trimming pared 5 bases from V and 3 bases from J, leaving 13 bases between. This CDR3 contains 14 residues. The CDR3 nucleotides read TGTGCCAGTAGTCTAGGTATGGGGTACACTGAAGCTTTCTTT. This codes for CASSLGMGYTEAFF.

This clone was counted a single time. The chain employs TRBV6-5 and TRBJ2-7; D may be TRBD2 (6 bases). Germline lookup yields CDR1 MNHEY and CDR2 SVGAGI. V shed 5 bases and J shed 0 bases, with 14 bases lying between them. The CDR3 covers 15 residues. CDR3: CASSPRDLSSYEQYF. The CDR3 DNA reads TGTGCCAGCAGTCCCCGGGACTTGAGCTCCTACGAGCAGTACTTC.